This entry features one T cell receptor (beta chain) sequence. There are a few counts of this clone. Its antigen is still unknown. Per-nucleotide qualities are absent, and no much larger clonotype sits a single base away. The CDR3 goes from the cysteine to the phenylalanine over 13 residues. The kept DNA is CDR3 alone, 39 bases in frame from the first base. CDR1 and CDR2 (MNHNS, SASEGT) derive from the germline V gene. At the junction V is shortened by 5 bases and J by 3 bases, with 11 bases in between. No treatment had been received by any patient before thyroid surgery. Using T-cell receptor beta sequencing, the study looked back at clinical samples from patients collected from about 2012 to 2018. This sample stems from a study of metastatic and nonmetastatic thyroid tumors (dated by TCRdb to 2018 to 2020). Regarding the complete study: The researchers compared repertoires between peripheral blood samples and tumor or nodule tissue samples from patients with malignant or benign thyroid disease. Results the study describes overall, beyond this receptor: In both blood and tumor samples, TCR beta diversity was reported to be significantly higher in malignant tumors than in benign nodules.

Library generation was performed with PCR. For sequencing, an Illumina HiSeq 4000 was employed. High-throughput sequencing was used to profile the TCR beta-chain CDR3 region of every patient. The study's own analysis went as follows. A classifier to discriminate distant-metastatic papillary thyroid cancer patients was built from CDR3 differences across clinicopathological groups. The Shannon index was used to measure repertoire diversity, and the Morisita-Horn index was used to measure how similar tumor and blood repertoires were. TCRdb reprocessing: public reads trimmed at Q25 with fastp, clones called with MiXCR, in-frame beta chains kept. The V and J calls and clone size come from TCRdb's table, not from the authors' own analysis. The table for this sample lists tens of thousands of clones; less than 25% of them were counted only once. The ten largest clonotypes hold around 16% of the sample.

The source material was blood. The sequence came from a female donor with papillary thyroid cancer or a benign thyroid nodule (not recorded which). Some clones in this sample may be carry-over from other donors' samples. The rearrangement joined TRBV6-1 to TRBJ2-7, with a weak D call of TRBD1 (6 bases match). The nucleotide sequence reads TGTGCCAGCAGTTCCCGGACAGTCTACGAGCAGTACTTC. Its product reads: CASSSRTVYEQYF.